The source of this T cell receptor (beta chain) is a study of OX40 agonist ivuxolimab in advanced cancers. Study information: The study enrolled dose-escalation patients with hepatocellular carcinoma, melanoma, renal cell or head and neck cancer.

TCRdb's copy holds only in-frame clones and misses some; the assay was immunoSEQ multiplex PCR. The repertoire has about 30,000 clones, almost 85% of them found once; the top ten carry 20% to 25%. Points from the study as a whole: Expanded peripheral T-cell antigen specificity went undetermined. Among the lowest peripheral clonal expansion occurred in 0.1-3.0 mg/kg partial responders.

The germline CDR1 and CDR2 sequences are SGHVS and FNYEAQ. This CDR3 has 15 amino acids. V was clipped by 5 bases and J by 1 base, with 9 bases between them. Excluded were patients having autoimmune disease history or systemic immunosuppression. Remarks on this clone: The antigen is undetermined.

The receptor's source is an adult with an advanced solid tumor such as melanoma, head and neck, liver or kidney cancer. Sequenced here: CD4+ or CD8+ T cells sorted from blood, sampled in a trial of the OX40 agonist ivuxolimab. The genes are TRBV7-6 and TRBJ2-6, with D hard to call. The CDR3 DNA follows: TGTGCCAGCAGCGCTCAGGCGTCTGGGGCCAACGTCCTGACTTTC. Translating gives CASSAQASGANVLTF.